This TCR beta chain stems from a study of shared T cell receptors in the human thymus. CDR3 length: 17 residues. Germline CDR1 WNHNN, CDR2 SYGVQD (reference sequence). Deletions cut 6 bases from V and 0 bases from J, with 19 bases between. This table comes from immunoSEQ multiplex PCR, and its TCRdb copy is limited to in-frame clones, with some not included. This table has roughly 660,000 clones, approximately 90% appearing once. The same data also contributed to another study, on human thymus T cells. This second study notes: Obtained as resections during corrective heart surgery, the thymus tissue was then studied. Related work found strong thymic repertoire overlap between unrelated individuals.

The V gene is TRBV10-1, the J gene TRBJ2-3, with D perhaps TRBD2 (6 bases). The sequencing sample was made of thymocytes. The TCR was taken from a boy in the first two years of life with a congenital heart defect. The CDR3 nucleotides read TGCGCCAGCAGCTCCACGGGGAGGAGCCCTAGCACAGATACGCAGTATTTT. Amino acid sequence: CASSSTGRSPSTDTQYF.